These 3 T cell receptor beta chains originate from one sample sequenced in a study of CD8 T cells in Susac syndrome. Reverse transcription used about 0.5 to 1 ug RNA and random hexamers. MiXCR was run by TCRdb on the immunoSEQ multiplex PCR reads, yielding one entry per CDR3 protein. The data hold about 210,000 distinct CDR3 sequences, with about 95% observed a single time. Source material: CD4+ T cells from PBMCs. The receptors come from a human donor with multiple sclerosis.

The chain carries TRBV5-1 and TRBJ1-5; 7 nucleotides match TRBD1. V lost 4 bases and J lost 5; bases outside the gene matches: 12. Germline V lookup: CDR1 SGHRS, CDR2 YFSETQ. The CDR3 spans 16 residues. The CDR3 region is CASSRGDSSRDQPQHF. CDR3 DNA sequence: TGCGCCAGCAGCCGGGGGGACAGCAGCAGGGATCAGCCCCAGCATTTT.

This chain uses TRBV15 with TRBJ2-1; maybe TRBD1 (6 bases). Between the trimmed V and J ends, which lost 6 bases and 3 bases, there was a span of 9 bases. CDR3 size: 13 residues. The germline V gene has CDR1 LNHNV and CDR2 YYDKDF (reference sequence). The CDR3 sequence is CATRDRDYNEQFF. The CDR3 nucleotides read TGTGCCACCAGGGACAGAGACTACAATGAGCAGTTCTTC.

The V call is TRBV12-3 or TRBV12-4, the J call TRBJ1-1; the D gene is possibly TRBD1 (5 bases). The CDR3 is made up of 14 amino acids. V lost 5 bases and J 7 bases, leaving 17 bases between the germline ends. This chain's CDR3 is CASSPWGTKHEAFF. The CDR3 nucleotides read TGTGCCAGCAGTCCCTGGGGCACCAAGCATGAAGCTTTCTTT.